Listed here are 17 T cell receptor beta chains from one sample, sequenced in a study of T cells in Graves' hyperthyroidism and ophthalmopathy. Amplified TCR beta CDR3 regions derived from RNA transcripts. The HTBI primer set served for first-round RT-PCR of the TCR CDR3. Via MiXCR, TCRdb re-called the multiplex PCR reads, giving one row per CDR3 protein. The profile shows around 370,000 distinct CDR3 sequences, approximately 17% of them singletons. The source material was blood. The receptors come from a man younger than 35 with Graves' ophthalmopathy.

This clonotype occurred a few times. The V gene is TRBV5-1, the J gene TRBJ2-2; possibly TRBD2 for D (5 bases). Germline CDR1 and CDR2: SGHRS and YFSETQ. This CDR3 has 16 amino acids. V was clipped by 0 bases and J by 5 bases, with 14 bases between them. In DNA, the CDR3 is TGCGCCAGCAGCTTGGAGGAAGCAAAGCGGACCGGGGAGCTGTTTTTT. This translates into CASSLEEAKRTGELFF.

This clonotype was seen more than once but under ten times. In nucleotides, the CDR3 is TGTGCCACCAGCAGAGGGGGGGACACTGAAGCTTTCTTT. Translating gives CATSRGGDTEAFF. The J gene is TRBJ1-1, the V gene TRBV15; a weak D match, TRBD1 (5 bases). Germline V gene sequence: CDR1 LNHNV, CDR2 YYDKDF (reference sequence). The CDR3 is 13 residues long. The V gene lost 1 base and the J gene lost 3 bases, with 6 bases spanning the gap.

This clonotype was seen a few times. The V gene is TRBV5-1, the J gene TRBJ2-2; D not certain. Germline-derived CDR1 and CDR2 are SGHRS and YFSETQ. V lost 2 bases, J lost 1 base, and 18 bases lay in between. The CDR3 has 18 amino acids. In DNA, the CDR3 is TGCGCCAGCAGCTTACTCGGCCCCCACGTCGGGAACACCGGGGAGCTGTTTTTT. The encoded protein is CASSLLGPHVGNTGELFF.

The V and J genes are TRBV29-1 and TRBJ1-2; D perhaps matches TRBD1 (5 bases). Germline CDR1 SQVTM, CDR2 ANQGSEA. V was clipped by 6 bases and J by 2 bases, with 13 bases between them. The CDR3 runs 13 residues. CDR3 nucleotides: TGCAGCGTGGGGGGGGGTCGGAACTATGGCTACACCTTC. Amino acid sequence: CSVGGGRNYGYTF.

A few counts support this clonotype. V is TRBV6-4 and J is TRBJ2-1, with 9 bases aligning to TRBD1. The length of the CDR3 is 14 residues. J was trimmed by 9 bases and V by 4 bases; bases with no gene match: 7. Germline assignment: CDR1 MRHNA and CDR2 SNTAGT. CDR3 DNA: TGTGCCAGCAGTGGGGGACAGGGTGGTCGTGAGCAGTTCTTC. Encoded protein: CASSGGQGGREQFF.

This clonotype was observed at least ten times. The chain links TRBV20-1 to TRBJ2-3; D is uncertain. CDR1 DFQATT and CDR2 SNEGSKA come from the germline V gene (reference sequence). CDR3 length: 14 residues. Trimming stripped 4 bases from V and 2 bases from J, with 13 bases between. CDR3 region: CSATTGVNTDTQYF. The CDR3 DNA reads as TGCAGTGCTACCACTGGAGTGAACACAGATACGCAGTATTTT.

This clonotype has only a few counts. J is TRBJ2-2 and V is TRBV9; 7 bases fit TRBD1. Germline V CDR1 and CDR2: SGDLS, YYNGEE. The CDR3 runs 15 residues. With 4 bases clipped from V and 6 bases from J, the junction kept 9 bases outside the gene matches. CDR3 sequence (DNA): TGTGCCAGCAGCACCCGGGACAGTGCGGCCGGGGAGCTGTTTTTT. It encodes CASSTRDSAAGELFF.

The genes are TRBV6-1 and TRBJ1-5; D is uncertain. The CDR3 is 14 residues long. Germline V gene lookup returns CDR1 MNHNS and CDR2 SASEGT. V was trimmed by 0 bases and J by 4 bases, leaving 7 bases between them. CDR3 sequence (DNA): TGTGCCAGCAGTGAAGCGCCGGCAAATCAGCCCCAGCATTTT. Its protein is CASSEAPANQPQHF.

As concerns this clonotype: Just one base apart from a much larger clone, this may be a read error. The gene calls are TRBV7-9 and TRBJ2-5, with 10 bases lining up with TRBD2. The V gene end was trimmed by 5 bases and the J gene end by 4 bases; junction bases not matched to a gene: 13. The CDR3 runs 17 residues. Germline V CDR1 and CDR2: SEHNR, FQNEAQ (reference sequence). CDR3: CASSPLRGTSEGETQYF. The CDR3 DNA follows: TGTGCCAGCAGCCCCCTTCGGGGGACTAGCGAGGGAGAGACCCAGTACTTC.

Many counts were recorded for this clonotype. The chain recombines TRBV5-4 with TRBJ2-5, with TRBD1 matching 9 bases. The CDR3 has 14 residues. In germline, CDR1 is SGHNT, CDR2 YYREEE (reference sequence). V trimming: 4 bases; J trimming: 5 bases; junction bases outside the gene matches: 6. CDR3 region: CASSLGQGVETQYF. CDR3 bases: TGTGCCAGCAGCCTGGGACAGGGCGTGGAGACCCAGTACTTC.

This clonotype was seen repeatedly, ten times or more. This sequence joins TRBV7-9 and TRBJ2-7, with 8 bases lining up with TRBD1. Trimming removed 5 bases from V and 2 bases from J; junction bases left unmatched: 8. This CDR3 comprises 15 residues. Germline assignment: CDR1 SEHNR and CDR2 FQNEAQ (reference sequence). CDR3 sequence (DNA): TGTGCCAGCAGCGGACCCGGGACAGGCGCCTACGAGCAGTACTTC. Its protein is CASSGPGTGAYEQYF.

Comments on this clonotype: The junction shows a germline mismatch at one end, possibly a read error. V and J are TRBV4-1 and TRBJ1-1; maybe TRBD1 (5 bases). This CDR3 is 14 amino acids long. Germline values: CDR1 MGHRA, CDR2 YSYEKL. The chain's CDR3 is CASSGGGGATEAFF. The CDR3 region has the DNA TGTGCCAGCAGCGGGGGAGGTGGGGCCACTGAAGCTTTCTTT.

The table lists this clonotype with many counts. In DNA form, the CDR3 reads TGTGCCAGCAGCTTAGGGACAGGGTTAACCTACGAGCAGTACTTC. Residues: CASSLGTGLTYEQYF. This rearrangement joins TRBV11-2 to TRBJ2-7; 8 bases agree with TRBD1. CDR1 and CDR2 from the germline V gene are SGHAT and FQNNGV. The CDR3 sequence is 15 residues long. Trimming cost V 1 base and J 2 bases; bases outside gene matches: 4. Drawing the rest from reference TRBV11-2 and TRBJ2-7, the complete variable domain is EAGVAQSPRYKIIEKRQSVAFWCNPISGHATLYWYQQILGQGPKLLIQFQNNGVVDDSQLPKDRFSAERLKGVDSTLKIQPAKLEDSAVYLCASSLGTGLTYEQYFGPGTRLTVT.

This clonotype has ten or more counts. V is TRBV2 and J is TRBJ1-3; perhaps TRBD1 as D (5 bases). This CDR3 region has 13 residues. The germline V gene encodes CDR1 SNHLY and CDR2 FYNNEI. The germline V and J ends were trimmed by 8 bases and 4 bases, with 12 bases remaining between them. In DNA, the CDR3 is TGTGCCAGCGGGGCCATGCTGGGAAACACCATATATTTT. The encoded protein is CASGAMLGNTIYF.

The chain recombines TRBV3-1 with TRBJ2-2; weak D call: TRBD1 (5 bases). The V end lost 1 base, the J end lost 6 bases, and 12 bases lay between the germline ends. CDR3 size: 15 residues. Germline lookup yields CDR1 LGHDT and CDR2 YNNKEL (reference sequence). As DNA, the CDR3 is TGTGCCAGCAGCCAAGTCGCAGGGTTCCCCGGGGAGCTGTTTTTT. Its translation: CASSQVAGFPGELFF.

V usage is TRBV7-9 and J usage is TRBJ1-2; 8 bases agree with TRBD1. CDR1 is SEHNR and CDR2 is FQNEAQ in the germline V gene (reference sequence). This CDR3 has 14 residues. V lost 1 base and J lost 4; bases outside the gene matches: 2. The CDR3 sequence: CASSLEGTGYGYTF. The CDR3 coding sequence is TGTGCCAGCAGCTTAGAAGGGACAGGCTATGGCTACACCTTC. The full variable domain, with the rest looked up from reference TRBV7-9 and TRBJ1-2, is DTGVSQNPRHKITKRGQNVTFRCDPISEHNRLYWYRQTLGQGPEFLTYFQNEAQLEKSRLLSDRFSAERPKGSFSTLEIQRTEQGDSAMYLCASSLEGTGYGYTFGSGTRLTVV.

This clonotype was observed many times. The rearrangement joins TRBV7-8 to TRBJ1-2, with D tentatively TRBD1 (6 bases). V was cut by 5 bases and J by 4 bases, with 11 bases left in between. Germline V gives CDR1 SGHVS, CDR2 FQNEAQ. This CDR3 is 13 amino acids long. CDR3 DNA sequence: TGTGCCAGCAGCACCGGGACATTCTATGGCTACACCTTC. Its protein product is CASSTGTFYGYTF.